One sample yielded the 30 T cell receptor beta chains listed below, sequenced in a study of blood T cell repertoires in COVID-19. The method was immunoSEQ multiplex PCR; TCRdb's version includes in-frame clones alone and lacks a portion of them. The sample has 210,000 or so clones, roughly nine tenths seen once. Sequences were obtained from PBMCs or T cells enriched from blood (not recorded which). The receptors were sampled from a woman in her forties or fifties in a cohort exposed to, infected with or recovered from COVID-19 (not recorded which).

This rearrangement joins TRBV5-1 to TRBJ1-5; 7 bases are a match to TRBD1. This CDR3 contains 15 residues. Germline CDR1 SGHRS, CDR2 YFSETQ. J gave up 4 bases and V 1 base, and 5 bases lay outside the gene matches. CDR3 nucleotide sequence: TGCGCCAGCAGCTTGATGCCAGGGGGGAATCAGCCCCAGCATTTT. Protein sequence: CASSLMPGGNQPQHF.

V and J are TRBV18 and TRBJ2-3, with D perhaps matching TRBD2 (6 bases). Trimming took off 2 bases at V and 2 bases at J, with 14 bases between the two ends. The CDR3 is 16 residues long. The germline V gene has CDR1 KGHSH and CDR2 LQKENI. CDR3 DNA: TGTGCCAGCTCACCAACCTGGCGGGGACTCACAGATACGCAGTATTTT. Protein: CASSPTWRGLTDTQYF.

V gene TRBV25-1 combines with J gene TRBJ1-1; D may be TRBD1 (5 bases). Germline assignment: CDR1 MGHDK and CDR2 SYGVNS. The CDR3 contains 11 residues. Trimming removed 5 bases at V and 12 bases at J, with 13 bases between. DNA for the CDR3: TGTGCCAGCAGTAATCGACAGTGGACTTTCTTT. It is translated as CASSNRQWTFF.

This clone was seen just once. The rearrangement links TRBV5-1 to TRBJ2-5; TRBD1 aligns across 7 bases. The CDR3 is 15 residues long. CDR1 and CDR2 (germline): SGHRS, YFSETQ. V shed 0 bases and J 1 base; nucleotides not matched to a gene: 3. CDR3 sequence: CASSLEQGPQETQYF. The CDR3 region has the DNA TGCGCCAGCAGCTTGGAACAGGGGCCCCAAGAGACCCAGTACTTC.

The V gene is TRBV11-3, the J gene TRBJ1-1; no firm D call. V was cut by 5 bases and J by 1 base, with 11 bases left in between. This CDR3 has 14 amino acids. Germline-derived CDR1 and CDR2 are SGHNT and YENEEA. CDR3 amino acids: CASSEKTGNTEAFF. In nucleotides, the CDR3 is TGTGCCAGCAGCGAAAAAACGGGGAACACTGAAGCTTTCTTT.

The V and J genes are TRBV7-2 and TRBJ2-2; 11 nucleotides align to TRBD1. Looked up from germline, CDR1 is SGHTA and CDR2 is FQGNSA. V trimming: 7 bases; J trimming: 3 bases; junction bases outside the gene matches: 4. The CDR3 is 15 amino acids. The CDR3 DNA reads as TGTGCCAGCACCGGGGACAGGGGGTACACCGGGGAGCTGTTTTTT. Translation gives CASTGDRGYTGELFF.

The chain uses TRBV9 and TRBJ1-2, with 7 bases aligning to TRBD1. There are 15 residues in the CDR3. The junction had 9 bases not matched to a gene; V was cut back by 3 bases and J by 4 bases. Germline assignment: CDR1 SGDLS and CDR2 YYNGEE. The CDR3 is CASSEGQTSFYGYTF. The DNA for the CDR3 is TGTGCCAGCAGCGAGGGACAGACCTCCTTCTATGGCTACACCTTC.

The chain has TRBV30 and TRBJ1-1, with unresolved D. The germline CDR1 and CDR2 sequences are GTSNPN and SVGIG (reference sequence). V was clipped by 2 bases and J by 5 bases, with 12 bases between them. CDR3 size: 13 residues. CDR3 sequence (DNA): TGTGCCTGGAGTCCTGGGCACCGTACTGAAGCTTTCTTT. Residues: CAWSPGHRTEAFF.

The chain couples TRBV19 to TRBJ1-2, with 11 bases fitting TRBD1. V gave up 4 bases and J gave up 8 bases; unmatched junction bases: 3. The CDR3 covers 13 residues. Germline V gene data show CDR1 as LNHDA and CDR2 as SQIVND (reference sequence). The CDR3 DNA reads TGTGCCAGTAGTACGGACAGGGGGCGCGGCTACACCTTC. The encoded protein is CASSTDRGRGYTF.

The CDR3 nucleotides read TGTGCCAGCAGCTTGACAGGGGAATCTGAAGCTTTCTTT. Translated: CASSLTGESEAFF. The rearrangement links TRBV5-8 to TRBJ1-1, with 7 bases fitting TRBD1. Germline CDR1 and CDR2: SGHTS and YDEGEE. J gave up 6 bases and V 1 base, and 3 bases lay outside the gene matches. The CDR3 spans 13 residues.

This chain joins TRBV9 and TRBJ2-2; D may be TRBD1 (7 bases). The CDR3 length is 17 residues. Per germline, CDR1 SGDLS and CDR2 YYNGEE. The V end lost 3 bases, the J end lost 1 base, and 16 bases lay between the germline ends. The CDR3, as DNA: TGTGCCAGCAGCGAGCGGGTGACAGGGATGAACACCGGGGAGCTGTTTTTT. Translating gives CASSERVTGMNTGELFF.

CDR3: CAWSKGQRTGELFF. For the CDR3, the DNA is TGTGCCTGGAGTAAGGGACAGAGGACCGGGGAGCTGTTTTTT. The chain links TRBV30 to TRBJ2-2; 7 bases agree with TRBD1. V was clipped by 2 bases and J by 5 bases; unmatched bases: 5. Germline loops: CDR1 GTSNPN, CDR2 SVGIG (reference sequence). This CDR3 has 14 amino acids.

The chain combines TRBV18 with TRBJ1-5, with TRBD1 matching 7 bases. The CDR3 length is 15 residues. J gave up 4 bases and V 3 bases, and 6 bases lay outside the gene matches. Germline CDR1 is KGHSH and CDR2 is LQKENI. In DNA, the CDR3 is TGTGCCAGCTCACCCACCGGGACAGCAAATCAGCCCCAGCATTTT. Its protein product is CASSPTGTANQPQHF.

Only a few counts were recorded for this clone. This chain links TRBV3-1 (or the pseudogene TRBV3-2) with TRBJ2-1; the match to TRBD1 covers 8 bases. Per germline, CDR1 LGHDT and CDR2 YNNKEL (reference sequence). With 4 bases clipped from V and 0 bases from J, the junction kept 5 bases outside the gene matches. CDR3 length equals 16 residues. This chain's CDR3 is CASSRRTGSSYNEQFF. The CDR3 DNA follows: TGTGCCAGCAGCCGCCGGACAGGGAGCTCCTACAATGAGCAGTTCTTC.

This chain links TRBV6-2 or TRBV6-3 with TRBJ1-2; D is uncertain. Germline V CDR1 and CDR2: MNHEY, SVGEGT. This CDR3 contains 14 residues. Trimming removed 3 bases at V and 5 bases at J, with 13 bases between. CDR3 in amino acids: CASSYLEIRYGYTF. For the CDR3, the DNA is TGTGCCAGCAGTTATCTGGAGATTAGGTATGGCTACACCTTC.

The chain recombines TRBV30 with TRBJ2-1, with 12 positions matching TRBD1. The length of the CDR3 is 15 residues. V lost 8 bases, J lost 6 bases, and 11 bases stayed unmatched. Germline values: CDR1 GTSNPN, CDR2 SVGIG (reference sequence). The CDR3 reads CAGGQGAHISNEQFF. The CDR3 nucleotides are TGTGCCGGGGGACAGGGGGCCCACATAAGCAATGAGCAGTTCTTC. Filled out from reference TRBV30 and TRBJ2-1, the complete variable domain reads SQTIHQWPATLVQPVGSPLSLECTVEGTSNPNLYWYRQAAGRGLQLLFYSVGIGQISSEVPQNLSASRPQDRQFILSSKKLLLSDSGFYLCAGGQGAHISNEQFFGPGTRLTVL.

This clone was recorded many times. The J gene is TRBJ1-6, the V gene TRBV3-1 (or the pseudogene TRBV3-2), with D hard to call. The CDR3 runs to 19 residues. Trimming pared 0 bases from V and 0 bases from J, leaving 15 bases between. The V gene's germline CDR1 is LGHDT and CDR2 YNNKEL (reference sequence). CDR3 region: CASSQDLVRSSSYNSPLHF. The CDR3, as DNA: TGTGCCAGCAGCCAAGACTTAGTCCGTTCGAGCTCCTATAATTCACCCCTCCACTTT.

The chain employs TRBV6-6 and TRBJ1-4; TRBD1 matches at 8 bases. The germline CDR1 and CDR2 sequences are MNHNY and SVGAGI (reference sequence). The V and J ends lost 5 bases and 3 bases, in that order; junction bases with no gene match: 2. The CDR3 is 14 residues long. The CDR3 DNA follows: TGTGCCAGCAGTAACAGGGGGGCTAATGAAAAACTGTTTTTT. Amino acids: CASSNRGANEKLFF.

This clone was recorded once. This chain joins TRBV4-3 and TRBJ1-6; D gene uncertain. CDR3 length: 14 residues. With 1 base removed from V and 5 bases from J, the gap between germline ends came to 6 bases. In germline, CDR1 is LGHNA, CDR2 YSLEER. The CDR3 DNA reads as TGCGCCAGCAGCCAAGCAGGCGATAATTCACCCCTCCACTTT. Encoded protein: CASSQAGDNSPLHF.

The rearrangement links TRBV20-1 to TRBJ1-2; 10 bases align to TRBD1. Germline-derived CDR1 and CDR2 are DFQATT and SNEGSKA (reference sequence). The CDR3 has 16 amino acids. J gave up 4 bases and V 3 bases, and 11 bases lay outside the gene matches. In nucleotides, the CDR3 is TGCAGTGCTAGTGGGACAGGGGAGAGTTACTCCTATGGCTACACCTTC. It codes for CSASGTGESYSYGYTF.

This chain links TRBV5-4 with TRBJ2-5; a weak D match, TRBD2 (6 bases). V was clipped by 3 bases and J by 3 bases, with 12 bases between them. The CDR3 runs to 14 residues. Germline V gene sequence: CDR1 SGHNT, CDR2 YYREEE (reference sequence). The CDR3 region has the DNA TGTGCCAGCAGCTCTAGGGACTTCGAAGAGACCCAGTACTTC. Translating it yields CASSSRDFEETQYF.

The rearrangement uses TRBV28 and TRBJ1-5; a weak D match, TRBD1 (5 bases). The CDR3 is 13 residues long. Germline values: CDR1 MDHEN, CDR2 SYDVKM. The V gene lost 2 bases and the J gene lost 7 bases, with 9 bases spanning the gap. The CDR3 region is CASSLVGRQPQHF. In DNA, the CDR3 is TGTGCCAGCAGTTTAGTGGGGCGACAGCCCCAGCATTTT.

The V call is TRBV25-1, the J call TRBJ1-2; D possibly corresponds to TRBD1 (5 bases). Trimming pared 1 base from V and 7 bases from J, leaving 13 bases between. The CDR3 runs to 14 residues. Germline CDR1 reads MGHDK; CDR2 reads SYGVNS. CDR3 protein: CASSEFGQGIGYTF. CDR3 nucleotides: TGTGCCAGCAGTGAATTCGGCCAGGGAATTGGCTACACCTTC.

The rearrangement uses TRBV11-2 and TRBJ1-3; TRBD1 agrees at 7 bases. The trim removed 6 bases at V and 4 bases at J, leaving 12 bases unmatched. Germline-derived CDR1 and CDR2 are SGHAT and FQNNGV. This CDR3 region has 16 residues. The CDR3 sequence is CASSFWTGDGGNTIYF. CDR3 bases: TGTGCCAGCAGTTTCTGGACAGGCGACGGGGGAAACACCATATATTTT.

This chain uses TRBV27 with TRBJ2-2, with TRBD1 matching over 8 bases. In germline, CDR1 is MNHEY, CDR2 SMNVEV (reference sequence). Unmatched junction bases numbered 8, after V lost 6 bases and J lost 8 bases. This CDR3 has 14 amino acids. In DNA form, the CDR3 reads TGTGCCAGCAGGATGGACAGGGTTGGGGGGGAGCTGTTTTTT. Its translation: CASRMDRVGGELFF.

This clone has just a few counts. V gene TRBV5-6 combines with J gene TRBJ1-1; D uncertain. Trimming left V 4 bases short and J 0 bases short, with 22 bases between. The CDR3 is 18 amino acids. Looked up from germline, CDR1 is SGHDT and CDR2 is YYEEEE. The CDR3, as DNA: TGTGCCAGCAGCCCCTCAAACGAGGAGAACCATATGAACACTGAAGCTTTCTTT. Translated: CASSPSNEENHMNTEAFF.

The CDR3 sequence: CASNPGATNEKLFF. CDR3 DNA: TGTGCCAGCAACCCGGGGGCAACTAATGAAAAACTGTTTTTT. The chain uses TRBV9 and TRBJ1-4; the D gene is possibly TRBD1 (5 bases). V lost 6 bases, J lost 0 bases, and 9 bases lay in between. This CDR3 spans 14 amino acids. Germline V gene data show CDR1 as SGDLS and CDR2 as YYNGEE.

As concerns this clone: A much larger clone lies one base from this, so it may be a read error. The V gene is TRBV7-6, the J gene TRBJ2-7, with 9 positions matching TRBD1. CDR1 and CDR2 from the germline V gene are SGHVS and FNYEAQ. V shed 4 bases, J shed 6 bases, and the junction held 4 bases outside the gene matches. The CDR3 spans 13 residues. CDR3 protein: CASSSGQGSEQYF. The CDR3 DNA is TGTGCCAGCAGCTCGGGACAGGGATCCGAGCAGTACTTC.

The V and J genes are TRBV2 and TRBJ1-3, with D possibly matching TRBD1 (5 bases). V was cut by 1 base and J by 3 bases, with 10 bases left in between. The CDR3 is made up of 15 amino acids. In germline, CDR1 is SNHLY, CDR2 FYNNEI. CDR3 nucleotide sequence: TGTGCCAGCAGTGAAGTGGAAGGGGTTGGAAACACCATATATTTT. Its translation: CASSEVEGVGNTIYF.

The chain carries TRBV6-5 and TRBJ1-1; no clear D gene. Germline V gives CDR1 MNHEY, CDR2 SVGAGI. V was pared by 3 bases and J by 4 bases, with 9 bases between. The CDR3 totals 13 residues. For the CDR3, the DNA is TGTGCCAGCAGTTATTCCAGGTTCACTGAAGCTTTCTTT. This encodes CASSYSRFTEAFF.